The 20 T cell receptor beta chains given below trace back to one sample, sequenced in a study of control samples from healthy donors and cancer patients. Libraries were prepared by immunoSEQ multiplex PCR; TCRdb keeps only in-frame clonotypes and omits some of them. The table records over 150,000 clones, more than 85% of them present only once. The sequencing input was blood. The source is a middle-aged woman in good health.

The V and J genes are TRBV6-5 and TRBJ2-3; D remains ambiguous. Germline CDR1 MNHEY, CDR2 SVGAGI. Trimming pared 6 bases from V and 1 base from J, leaving 11 bases between. CDR3 length: 14 residues. CDR3 in amino acids: CASSRVRGTDTQYF. The CDR3 DNA follows: TGTGCCAGCAGCCGGGTCCGCGGCACAGATACGCAGTATTTT.

V and J are TRBV5-1 and TRBJ1-3; perhaps TRBD1 as D (5 bases). The CDR3 length is 15 residues. V was pared by 4 bases and J by 0 bases, with 11 bases between. The germline V gene encodes CDR1 SGHRS and CDR2 YFSETQ. The DNA of the CDR3 is TGCGCCAGCAGCCAAACAGGAGTCTCTGGAAACACCATATATTTT. Translated: CASSQTGVSGNTIYF.

V is TRBV2 and J is TRBJ2-5; TRBD2 aligns across 7 bases. The junction had 12 bases not matched to a gene; V was cut back by 2 bases and J by 3 bases. CDR1 and CDR2 from the germline V gene are SNHLY and FYNNEI. The CDR3 extends over 17 amino acids. The CDR3 reads CASSEYGRAVVKETQYF. Written as DNA, the CDR3 is TGTGCCAGCAGTGAATATGGGAGGGCAGTAGTGAAAGAGACCCAGTACTTC.

The genes are TRBV6-5 and TRBJ1-1; D perhaps matches TRBD1 (5 bases). V was clipped by 8 bases and J by 10 bases, with 14 bases between them. This CDR3 comprises 11 residues. Germline CDR1 reads MNHEY; CDR2 reads SVGAGI. The chain's CDR3 is CASGEGMVAFF. DNA of the CDR3: TGTGCCAGCGGGGAGGGGATGGTAGCTTTCTTT.

The V call is TRBV6-5, the J call TRBJ1-2, with D possibly TRBD1 on 6 matching bases. Trimming pared 2 bases from V and 0 bases from J, leaving 13 bases between. This CDR3 is 16 amino acids long. CDR1 is MNHEY, CDR2 SVGAGI, per germline. The CDR3 here is CASSYTNRVSNYGYTF. CDR3 in DNA: TGTGCCAGCAGTTACACTAACAGGGTTTCTAACTATGGCTACACCTTC.

CDR3 residues: CASSLLLAGNPITHEQYF. CDR3 in DNA: TGTGCCAGCAGCTTGTTACTAGCGGGGAATCCGATTACCCACGAGCAGTACTTC. The chain combines TRBV11-3 with TRBJ2-7, with TRBD2 matching over 10 bases. The CDR3 covers 18 residues. The V gene's germline CDR1 is SGHNT and CDR2 YENEEA. The V gene end was trimmed by 3 bases and the J gene end by 5 bases; junction bases not matched to a gene: 16.

The J gene is TRBJ1-3, the V gene TRBV11-2; possibly TRBD1 for D (6 bases). V lost 3 bases and J lost 3, with 9 bases in between. This CDR3 region has 14 residues. Germline loops: CDR1 SGHAT, CDR2 FQNNGV. The CDR3 loop reads CASSLRTVGNTIYF. For the CDR3, the DNA is TGTGCCAGCAGCTTGAGGACAGTTGGAAACACCATATATTTT.

The CDR3 coding sequence is TGTGCCAGCAGCTTAGCGCTTTCAGGGACCCACACTGAAGCTTTCTTT. Translation: CASSLALSGTHTEAFF. The chain carries TRBV7-9 and TRBJ1-1, with D possibly TRBD1 on 5 matching bases. Germline V gene sequence: CDR1 SEHNR, CDR2 FQNEAQ (reference sequence). Deletions cut 0 bases from V and 3 bases from J, with 14 bases between. CDR3 length equals 16 residues. Using reference TRBV7-9 and TRBJ1-1 for the parts outside the CDR3, the full variable domain is DTGVSQNPRHKITKRGQNVTFRCDPISEHNRLYWYRQTLGQGPEFLTYFQNEAQLEKSRLLSDRFSAERPKGSFSTLEIQRTEQGDSAMYLCASSLALSGTHTEAFFGQGTRLTVV.

The chain employs TRBV3-1 (or the pseudogene TRBV3-2) and TRBJ2-7; D is possibly TRBD1 (5 bases). There are 14 residues in the CDR3. Germline V lookup: CDR1 LGHDT, CDR2 YNNKEL (reference sequence). V was clipped by 2 bases and J by 7 bases, with 15 bases between them. CDR3 sequence: CASSQQGLLGEQYF. The DNA of the CDR3 is TGTGCCAGCAGCCAACAGGGTTTATTGGGAGAGCAGTACTTC.

The rearrangement uses TRBV10-3 and TRBJ2-5, with D perhaps TRBD1 (5 bases). Germline lookup yields CDR1 ENHRY and CDR2 SYGVKD. The CDR3 loop spans 14 amino acids. With 3 bases removed from V and 2 bases from J, the gap between germline ends came to 10 bases. CDR3 residues: CAISDVPGQETQYF. The CDR3 DNA follows: TGTGCCATCAGTGACGTCCCAGGGCAAGAGACCCAGTACTTC.

V usage is TRBV9 and J usage is TRBJ2-7, with D perhaps matching TRBD2 (5 bases). Trimming stripped 0 bases from V and 2 bases from J, with 9 bases between. The CDR3 runs to 14 residues. The germline gives CDR1 SGDLS, CDR2 YYNGEE. The CDR3, as DNA: TGTGCCAGCAGCGTAGGAGGGTTAACCTACGAGCAGTACTTC. Translating gives CASSVGGLTYEQYF.

The V call is TRBV3-1 (or the pseudogene TRBV3-2), the J call TRBJ2-7, with TRBD1 as a possible D gene (6 bases). CDR1 is LGHDT and CDR2 is YNNKEL in the germline V gene (reference sequence). CDR3 length: 17 residues. The V gene lost 1 base and the J gene lost 3 bases, with 19 bases spanning the gap. CDR3 bases: TGTGCCAGCAGCCAAGGTCTACAGGGTAAACTTAACTACGAGCAGTACTTC. It specifies CASSQGLQGKLNYEQYF.

The V gene is TRBV4-1, the J gene TRBJ1-6; 9 positions agree with TRBD1. After removal of 5 bases from V and 3 bases from J, the junction contained 5 bases not matched to a gene. CDR3 length: 16 residues. Germline lookup yields CDR1 MGHRA and CDR2 YSYEKL. This CDR3 reads CASSAPDRGYNSPLHF. CDR3 bases: TGCGCCAGCAGCGCCCCGGACAGGGGCTATAATTCACCCCTCCACTTT.

The J gene is TRBJ1-2, the V gene TRBV25-1, with TRBD1 matching 8 bases. CDR1 MGHDK and CDR2 SYGVNS come from the germline V gene. The CDR3 runs to 12 residues. V lost 1 base, J lost 8 bases, and 0 bases stayed unmatched. The CDR3 reads CASSEWDRGYTF. In DNA form, the CDR3 reads TGTGCCAGCAGTGAATGGGACAGGGGCTACACCTTC.

This chain connects TRBV19 to TRBJ1-1; 9 bases are a match to TRBD1. This CDR3 has 15 amino acids. J lost 1 base, V lost 6 bases, and 6 bases had no gene match. The germline V gene encodes CDR1 LNHDA and CDR2 SQIVND (reference sequence). The CDR3 DNA follows: TGTGCCAGTAGCACGGGACAGGGAACGAACACTGAAGCTTTCTTT. Translation gives CASSTGQGTNTEAFF. The full variable domain, rest sourced from reference TRBV19 and TRBJ1-1, is DGGITQSPKYLFRKEGQNVTLSCEQNLNHDAMYWYRQDPGQGLRLIYYSQIVNDFQKGDIAEGYSVSREKKESFPLTVTSAQKNPTAFYLCASSTGQGTNTEAFFGQGTRLTVV.

The rearrangement joins TRBV9 to TRBJ1-4, with TRBD1 matching 12 bases. The CDR3 is 16 residues long. Germline V gene data show CDR1 as SGDLS and CDR2 as YYNGEE. Losses at the gene ends were 7 bases for V and 8 bases for J; bases not matched to a gene: 12. CDR3 amino acids: CASGPGQGALREKLFF. The CDR3 nucleotides read TGTGCCAGCGGCCCGGGACAGGGGGCTCTAAGGGAAAAACTGTTTTTT.

The gene calls are TRBV4-1 and TRBJ2-1, with D hard to call. The CDR3 contains 14 residues. In germline, CDR1 is MGHRA, CDR2 YSYEKL. V dropped 6 bases and J dropped 0 bases, with 9 bases sitting between them. The CDR3 bases are TGCGCCAGCAGGTTAACCCCCTCCTACAATGAGCAGTTCTTC. Translated, it gives CASRLTPSYNEQFF.

This rearrangement joins TRBV4-1 to TRBJ2-2; D call uncertain. Germline-derived CDR1 and CDR2 are MGHRA and YSYEKL. The CDR3 contains 14 residues. The V end lost 4 bases, the J end lost 3 bases, and 9 bases lay between the germline ends. CDR3 sequence (DNA): TGCGCCAGCAGCCGAGACTCCTACACCGGGGAGCTGTTTTTT. Protein sequence: CASSRDSYTGELFF.

This clone has only a few counts. The chain couples TRBV5-6 to TRBJ2-7; D remains unclear. Trimming cost V 2 bases and J 0 bases, with 6 bases left between them. This CDR3 comprises 13 residues. Germline V gene lookup returns CDR1 SGHDT and CDR2 YYEEEE. CDR3 sequence reads: CASSFGNSYEQYF. The DNA of the CDR3 is TGTGCCAGCAGCTTTGGGAACTCCTACGAGCAGTACTTC. The whole variable domain, remainder taken from reference TRBV5-6 and TRBJ2-7, is DAGVTQSPTHLIKTRGQQVTLRCSPKSGHDTVSWYQQALGQGPQFIFQYYEEEERQRGNFPDRFSGHQFPNYSSELNVNALLLGDSALYLCASSFGNSYEQYFGPGTRLTVT.

This chain joins TRBV4-1 and TRBJ1-1; D is uncertain. Deletions cut 4 bases from V and 1 base from J, with 10 bases between. The CDR3 loop spans 14 amino acids. Germline V gene sequence: CDR1 MGHRA, CDR2 YSYEKL. CDR3 amino acids: CASSPTTTNTEAFF. For the CDR3, the DNA is TGCGCCAGCAGCCCGACGACCACGAACACTGAAGCTTTCTTT.